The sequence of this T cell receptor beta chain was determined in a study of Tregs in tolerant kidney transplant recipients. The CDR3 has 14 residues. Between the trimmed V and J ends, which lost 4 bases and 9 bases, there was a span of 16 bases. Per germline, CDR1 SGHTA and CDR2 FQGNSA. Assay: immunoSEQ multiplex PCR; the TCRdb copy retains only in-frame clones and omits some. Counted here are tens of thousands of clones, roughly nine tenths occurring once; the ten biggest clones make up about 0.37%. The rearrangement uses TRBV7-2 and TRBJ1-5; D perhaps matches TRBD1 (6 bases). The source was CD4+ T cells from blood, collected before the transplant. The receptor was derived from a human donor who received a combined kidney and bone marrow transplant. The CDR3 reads CASSSSRGGRPQHF. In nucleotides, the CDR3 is TGTGCCAGCAGCTCCAGCAGGGGTGGGCGGCCCCAGCATTTT.